The rows below give T cell receptor beta chains drawn from one sample of a study of T cell responses to AZD1222 COVID-19 vaccine. Assay used: immunoSEQ multiplex PCR; TCRdb lists only in-frame clones, some missing. Of roughly 200,000 clones in the sample, just over 90% were seen once. The material sequenced was peripheral blood, taken 28 days after the second dose of the MenACWY control vaccine. The receptors here all came from an adult who received the MenACWY meningococcal vaccine as a control. Each CDR3 is given without its conserved first and last residue.

CDR3aa: ASSLELRAGELF
v_gene: TRBV5-1
j_gene: TRBJ2-2

CDR3aa: ASTTGLAKNNEQF
v_gene: TRBV19
j_gene: TRBJ2-1

CDR3aa: TTSGRGETQY
v_gene: TRBV29-1
j_gene: TRBJ2-5

CDR3aa: ASSSSGSYEQF
v_gene: TRBV5-1
j_gene: TRBJ2-1

CDR3aa: ASSPGHQREKLF
v_gene: TRBV18
j_gene: TRBJ1-4

CDR3aa: ASSFYGSGGTDTQY
v_gene: TRBV7-2
j_gene: TRBJ2-3

CDR3aa: ASSNGNTGELF
v_gene: TRBV27
j_gene: TRBJ2-2

CDR3aa: ASSPPSAETQY
v_gene: TRBV18
j_gene: TRBJ2-5

CDR3aa: ASTLGPHKGLTKNIQY
v_gene: TRBV28
j_gene: TRBJ2-4

CDR3aa: ASRSTGAGIQETQY
v_gene: TRBV28
j_gene: TRBJ2-5